Described below is a single T cell receptor (beta chain) sequence and its context. These data belong to a study of blood T cell repertoires in COVID-19. The CDR3 covers 15 residues. V lost 3 bases, J lost 6 bases, and 13 bases lay in between. Germline CDR1 is SGHRS and CDR2 is YFSETQ. Enrolled during active infection, Seattle patients were then followed longitudinally. As originally analysed: Amplification of reference gene primers provided the estimated nucleated cell counts. Assay: immunoSEQ multiplex PCR; the TCRdb copy retains only in-frame clones and omits some. V, J and clone size are those of that table, while D and trimming were read from the DNA. This table holds around 150,000 clones, 80% to 95% found once.

This TCR was sampled from a young man with COVID-19, enrolled during active disease. Sequenced material: peripheral blood. The V call is TRBV5-1, the J call TRBJ1-6; possible D gene TRBD1, 5 bases. The CDR3 here is CASSSGGKVNSPLHF. The DNA for the CDR3 is TGCGCCAGCAGCTCGGGGGGGAAAGTTAATTCACCCCTCCACTTT.